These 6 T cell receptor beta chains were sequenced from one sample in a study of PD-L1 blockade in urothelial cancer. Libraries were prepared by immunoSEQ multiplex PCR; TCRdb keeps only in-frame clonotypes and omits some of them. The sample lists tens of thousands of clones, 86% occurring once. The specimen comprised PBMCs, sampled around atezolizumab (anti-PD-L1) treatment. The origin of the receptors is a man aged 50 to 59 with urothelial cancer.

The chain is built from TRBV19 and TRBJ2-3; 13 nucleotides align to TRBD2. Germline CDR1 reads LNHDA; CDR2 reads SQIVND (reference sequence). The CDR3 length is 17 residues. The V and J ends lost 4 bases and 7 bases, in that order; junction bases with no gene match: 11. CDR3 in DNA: TGTGCCAGTAGTAAACCCCCAACTAGCGGGAGGGCCCATACGCAGTATTTT. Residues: CASSKPPTSGRAHTQYF.

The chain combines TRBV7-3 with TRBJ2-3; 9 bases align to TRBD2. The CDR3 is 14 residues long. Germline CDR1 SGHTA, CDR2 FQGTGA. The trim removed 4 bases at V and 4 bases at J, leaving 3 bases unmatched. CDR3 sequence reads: CASSSIAGADTQYF. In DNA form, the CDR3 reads TGTGCCAGCAGCTCCATAGCGGGAGCAGATACGCAGTATTTT.

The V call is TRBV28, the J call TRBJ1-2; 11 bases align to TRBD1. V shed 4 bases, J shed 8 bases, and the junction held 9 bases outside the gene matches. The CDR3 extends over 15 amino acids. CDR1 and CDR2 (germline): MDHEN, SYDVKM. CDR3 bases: TGTGCCAGCAGTTGGGCCGGGGACAGGGGGTCGGGCTACACCTTC. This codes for CASSWAGDRGSGYTF.

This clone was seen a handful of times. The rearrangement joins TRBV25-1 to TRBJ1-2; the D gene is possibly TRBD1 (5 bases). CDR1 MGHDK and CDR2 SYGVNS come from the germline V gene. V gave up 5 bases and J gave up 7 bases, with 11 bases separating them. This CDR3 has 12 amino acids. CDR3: CASSRGVGGYTF. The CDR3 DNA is TGTGCCAGCAGTCGGGGGGTGGGTGGCTACACCTTC.

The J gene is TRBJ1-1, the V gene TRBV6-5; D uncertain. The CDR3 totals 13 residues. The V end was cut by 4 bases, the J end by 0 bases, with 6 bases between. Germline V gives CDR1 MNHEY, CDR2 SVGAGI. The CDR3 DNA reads TGTGCCAGCAGTTCCTCTATGAACACTGAAGCTTTCTTT. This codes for CASSSSMNTEAFF.

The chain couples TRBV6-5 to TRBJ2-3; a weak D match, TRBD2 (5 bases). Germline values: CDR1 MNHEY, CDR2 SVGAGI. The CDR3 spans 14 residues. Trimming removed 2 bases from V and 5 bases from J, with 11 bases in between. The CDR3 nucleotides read TGTGCCAGCAGTTACCGCGGGCCGGGAGATACGCAGTATTTT. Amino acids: CASSYRGPGDTQYF.